Detailed here is one TCR beta chain. The data are from a study of T cell changes during pregnancy in multiple sclerosis. The assay was immunoSEQ multiplex PCR, and TCRdb's table has in-frame clones only and misses some. This sample yields some 49,000 clones, of which roughly 89% are seen a single time; under 6.5% belongs to the top ten. The V and J ends lost 4 bases and 3 bases, in that order; junction bases with no gene match: 6. Germline CDR1 reads GTSNPN; CDR2 reads SVGIG (reference sequence). The CDR3 loop spans 15 amino acids. Material: peripheral blood, obtained after pregnancy. This clonotype originated in a female donor in good health, enrolled as a control in a pregnancy study. The chain has TRBV30 and TRBJ2-3; TRBD2 matches 11 bases. CDR3 protein: CAWTRRLAGTDTQYF. The CDR3 DNA follows: TGTGCCTGGACGCGGAGACTAGCGGGGACAGATACGCAGTATTTT.